The clone carrying this T cell receptor (beta chain) has at least ten counts. Antigen specificity is unknown. Each TCR transcript was tagged with a 10-nucleotide random UMI during 5'RACE. TCRdb fed the 5' RACE reads into MiXCR, producing one record per CDR3 protein. The table has tens of thousands of distinct CDR3 sequences, roughly 15% seen once. Unmatched junction bases numbered 7, after V lost 7 bases and J lost 7 bases. The CDR3 covers 13 residues. Germline V gene sequence: CDR1 DFQATT, CDR2 SNEGSKA (reference sequence). This specimen belongs to a study of neurological immune-mediated disorders. Study-level points and caveats: In HTLV-1-associated myelopathy, TCR clonal expansion was greatest, and in multiple sclerosis it was least, below healthy controls. None of the CDR3 amino acid sequences of expanded clones recurred across subjects, suggesting private repertoires in all groups.

Healthy controls consisted of blood bank volunteers in Maryland, USA. The sequence was obtained from a woman aged 40 to 55 in good health. The source material was PBMCs. This chain links TRBV20-1 with TRBJ2-1; TRBD2 aligns across 10 bases. The CDR3: CSGESSGGNEQFF. CDR3 DNA sequence: TGCAGTGGGGAGTCTAGCGGGGGTAATGAGCAGTTCTTC.